This TCR beta chain emerged from a study of cytomegalovirus exposure and HLA in healthy donors (dated by TCRdb to about 2017). About the study as a whole: According to a later analysis, one platform produced both the 120 validation repertoires and the roughly 640 repertoires of the first cohort. The study was designed to test whether signatures of past pathogen exposure could be identified by cataloging public T cell receptors. A separate validation cohort of roughly 130 different subjects was used in addition to the roughly 620-subject first cohort. To predict cytomegalovirus infection status, the study combined high-throughput TCR immunosequencing, statistical association of individual TCRs with disease status, and machine learning. Study-level results and caveats: It was suggested by the authors that the approach could potentially be generalized to other disease states and immunological phenotypes. A few of the identified cytomegalovirus-associated TCR beta chains were confirmed in vitro to be specific for cytomegalovirus antigens. Cytomegalovirus status was reported to be diagnosed by the classifier with high specificity and sensitivity in both the original and validation cohorts. A later analysis had no HLA typing for the validation cohort, so co-occurrence there was scored across all 130 or so repertoires. A later analysis found that TCRs clustered in the first cohort also tended to co-occur in the 100 to 150 validation repertoires, with about 94% of cluster scores above 0. While some public TCRs were present in many individuals, most TCR sequences turned up only very rarely across donors. The study gave a list of under 200 TCR beta chains associated with cytomegalovirus.

Including cysteine and phenylalanine, the CDR3 has 16 amino acids. Just the 48-base CDR3 DNA is kept, in frame starting at base 1. V and J are trimmed by 3 bases and 3 bases, and the gene matches miss 9 bases of the junction. CDR1 is given as SGHRS and CDR2 as YFSETQ, both from the germline V gene. Receptors were amplified or captured by the immunoSEQ multiplex PCR assay. The study's processing was this. To diagnose cytomegalovirus status from the catalog of TCR beta chain sequences, a statistical classification framework was built. TCRdb's version of the immuneACCESS table is confined to in-frame rearrangements and falls short of the full clone set. An unresolved V gene accounts for under half of the shortfall where checked; the remainder is of unknown origin. V, J and clone size reflect that table, while D and trimming were determined from the DNA. The sample includes approximately 88,000 clones, with roughly 80% observed a single time. 9% to 14% of the sample is taken by the ten largest.

The donors belonged to the validation cohort of about 130 subjects, which was separate from the 666-subject first cohort. This clone was seen a single time. The antigen it recognizes is unknown. No much larger clone exists at a distance of one base, and base qualities are not known. The sequenced sample consisted of PBMCs. The source of this sequence is a woman aged 18-35 years in good health and CMV-seropositive. The receptor chain draws on TRBV5-1 and TRBJ2-3, with TRBD1 matching 8 junction bases. The DNA sequence reads TGCGCCAGCAGCTCTGACAGGGGAATAGGTACAGATACGCAGTATTTT. It is translated as CASSSDRGIGTDTQYF.